One sample yielded the 15 T cell receptor beta chains listed below, sequenced in a study of OX40 agonist ivuxolimab in advanced cancers. Libraries came from the immunoSEQ multiplex PCR assay. The table was pulled from immuneACCESS by TCRdb, which kept in-frame rearrangements only. Such tables lose some clones; where checked, under half of the loss comes from unresolved V genes, and the rest has no known cause. For this sample there are 99,000 or so clones; 84% appear just once. The ten most abundant clones make up around 5% of the sample. Specimen: CD4+ or CD8+ T cells sorted from blood, collected in a trial of the OX40 agonist ivuxolimab. These receptors came from an adult with an advanced solid tumor such as melanoma, head and neck, liver or kidney cancer.

The chain combines TRBV6-1 with TRBJ2-7; D remains unclear. The CDR3 runs 14 residues. V shed 1 base and J shed 2 bases, with 9 bases lying between them. Germline CDR1 reads MNHNS; CDR2 reads SASEGT. DNA of the CDR3: TGTGCCAGCAGTGAAGGGACCCGTACCTACGAGCAGTACTTC. It codes for CASSEGTRTYEQYF.

The chain uses TRBV7-9 and TRBJ1-4; 7 bases agree with TRBD1. This CDR3 spans 15 amino acids. With 2 bases clipped from V and 8 bases from J, the junction kept 8 bases outside the gene matches. The germline gives CDR1 SEHNR, CDR2 FQNEAQ (reference sequence). The CDR3 DNA reads TGTGCCAGCAGCTTACCGACAGGGCTAATAGAAAAACTGTTTTTT. It codes for CASSLPTGLIEKLFF. Filled out from reference TRBV7-9 and TRBJ1-4, the complete variable domain reads DTGVSQNPRHKITKRGQNVTFRCDPISEHNRLYWYRQTLGQGPEFLTYFQNEAQLEKSRLLSDRFSAERPKGSFSTLEIQRTEQGDSAMYLCASSLPTGLIEKLFFGSGTQLSVL.

The V call is TRBV5-6, the J call TRBJ1-4; the D gene is possibly TRBD1 (6 bases). Germline CDR1 and CDR2: SGHDT and YYEEEE. V lost 5 bases and J 10 bases, leaving 18 bases between the germline ends. The CDR3 has 14 residues. The CDR3: CASSILGAEVKLFF. The CDR3 nucleotides are TGTGCCAGCAGTATATTGGGGGCCGAAGTAAAACTGTTTTTT. Full variable domain (outside the CDR3, taken from reference TRBV5-6 and TRBJ1-4): DAGVTQSPTHLIKTRGQQVTLRCSPKSGHDTVSWYQQALGQGPQFIFQYYEEEERQRGNFPDRFSGHQFPNYSSELNVNALLLGDSALYLCASSILGAEVKLFFGSGTQLSVL.

The J gene is TRBJ2-1, the V gene TRBV4-2; D is unresolved. V lost 5 bases to trimming and J lost 7 bases, with 12 bases between them. This CDR3 comprises 13 residues. Germline V lookup: CDR1 LGHNA, CDR2 YNFKEQ. The CDR3 protein is CASSSELLNEQFF. CDR3 nucleotides: TGTGCCAGCAGCTCCGAACTACTAAATGAGCAGTTCTTC.

This chain links TRBV18 with TRBJ1-3; TRBD1 matches at 7 bases. Germline V CDR1 and CDR2: KGHSH, LQKENI. The V and J ends lost 6 bases and 0 bases, in that order; junction bases with no gene match: 2. The CDR3 totals 14 residues. CDR3 nucleotides: TGTGCCAGCTCGCGGGACAGCTCTGGAAACACCATATATTTT. Encoded protein: CASSRDSSGNTIYF. Complete variable domain (other parts from reference TRBV18 and TRBJ1-3): NAGVMQNPRHLVRRRGQEARLRCSPMKGHSHVYWYRQLPEEGLKFMVYLQKENIIDESGMPKERFSAEFPKEGPSILRIQQVVRGDSAAYFCASSRDSSGNTIYFGEGSWLTVV.

V usage is TRBV7-2 and J usage is TRBJ2-7, with 7 bases matching TRBD1. The junction had 6 bases not matched to a gene; V was cut back by 1 base and J by 3 bases. The CDR3 loop spans 15 amino acids. The germline gives CDR1 SGHTA, CDR2 FQGNSA. The CDR3, as DNA: TGTGCCAGCAGCTTAGGCCGGGACAGACGCTACGAGCAGTACTTC. Amino acids: CASSLGRDRRYEQYF.

V is TRBV9 and J is TRBJ1-1, with 11 bases aligning to TRBD1. CDR1 and CDR2 (germline): SGDLS, YYNGEE. The junction had 5 bases not matched to a gene; V was cut back by 0 bases and J by 4 bases. The CDR3 is 16 residues long. CDR3 bases: TGTGCCAGCAGCGTAGGGATCGGACAGGGGGCCACTGAAGCTTTCTTT. Translating it yields CASSVGIGQGATEAFF.

The J gene is TRBJ2-5, the V gene TRBV13; no clear D. The last part of the DNA fits TRBJ2-7 better; the J call may be wrong. The CDR3 totals 13 residues. Germline CDR1 PRHDT, CDR2 FYEKMQ (reference sequence). In nucleotides, the CDR3 is TGTGCCAGCAGCTTCGGTAGACGCGGCGAGCAGTACTTC. Protein sequence: CASSFGRRGEQYF.

This sequence joins TRBV25-1 and TRBJ1-4; D gene uncertain. V lost 3 bases to trimming and J lost 7 bases, with 12 bases between them. Germline V lookup: CDR1 MGHDK, CDR2 SYGVNS. CDR3 length: 14 residues. Here the CDR3 reads CASSEAGKSEKLFF. The CDR3 coding sequence is TGTGCCAGCAGTGAGGCCGGGAAGAGTGAAAAACTGTTTTTT.

V is TRBV5-1 and J is TRBJ2-3, with TRBD2 matching over 10 bases. This CDR3 region has 17 residues. J lost 1 base, V lost 3 bases, and 8 bases had no gene match. Per germline, CDR1 SGHRS and CDR2 YFSETQ. In nucleotides, the CDR3 is TGCGCCAGCAGCTCCCTCGCTAGCGGGGGTGGCACAGATACGCAGTATTTT. Translation gives CASSSLASGGGTDTQYF.

The V call is TRBV4-3, the J call TRBJ1-1; maybe TRBD1 (6 bases). The germline V and J ends were trimmed by 1 base and 8 bases, with 11 bases remaining between them. The CDR3 is 13 amino acids. The V gene's germline CDR1 is LGHNA and CDR2 YSLEER. Here the CDR3 DNA reads TGCGCCAGCAGCCAAGTGGTCGGGACAGAAGCTTTCTTT. It is translated as CASSQVVGTEAFF.

The J gene is TRBJ2-5, the V gene TRBV10-2; unclear D gene. The V and J ends lost 2 bases and 5 bases respectively, with 3 bases between them. This CDR3 comprises 11 residues. CDR1 WSHSY and CDR2 SAAADI come from the germline V gene. The CDR3: CASSEKETQYF. The CDR3 DNA follows: TGCGCCAGCAGTGAGAAGGAGACCCAGTACTTC.

In this sample, this clone turned up a few times. The chain employs TRBV6-5 and TRBJ1-1; 8 bases line up with TRBD1. The CDR3 is 14 residues long. V lost 5 bases, J lost 5 bases, and 7 bases stayed unmatched. Germline V gene lookup returns CDR1 MNHEY and CDR2 SVGAGI. CDR3 coding DNA: TGTGCCAGCAGTCCCACAGGGGGTAGAACTGAAGCTTTCTTT. It yields the protein CASSPTGGRTEAFF.

The V call is TRBV7-2, the J call TRBJ2-7; 8 bases fit TRBD1. Trimming cost V 5 bases and J 4 bases; bases outside gene matches: 1. In germline, CDR1 is SGHTA, CDR2 FQGNSA. The CDR3 contains 12 residues. The CDR3 sequence: CASSGQGYEQYF. The CDR3 DNA reads TGTGCCAGCAGCGGACAGGGTTACGAGCAGTACTTC.

The V and J genes are TRBV5-1 and TRBJ1-1, with TRBD1 matching over 7 bases. CDR3 length: 16 amino acids. V shed 4 bases, J shed 0 bases, and the junction held 9 bases outside the gene matches. Germline CDR1 reads SGHRS; CDR2 reads YFSETQ. CDR3 sequence: CASSMWDSTMNTEAFF. The CDR3, as DNA: TGCGCCAGCAGCATGTGGGACAGTACTATGAACACTGAAGCTTTCTTT. Full variable domain (rest looked up from reference TRBV5-1 and TRBJ1-1): KAGVTQTPRYLIKTRGQQVTLSCSPISGHRSVSWYQQTPGQGLQFLFEYFSETQRNKGNFPGRFSGRQFSNSRSEMNVSTLELGDSALYLCASSMWDSTMNTEAFFGQGTRLTVV.